These T cell receptor beta chains were read from a single sample in a study of control samples from healthy donors and cancer patients. The protocol was immunoSEQ multiplex PCR, while the TCRdb copy is restricted to in-frame clones and leaves out a portion. The sample lists around 140,000 clones, approximately 91% occurring once. The sequencing input was blood. These receptors originate from a man aged 25 to 40 in good health. Both conserved end residues are part of each CDR3. The D gene is left open where the match is weak. Size is stated for part of the rows, as once, few or many counts, or as a class when the clone is expanded.

J gene: TRBJ2-2
D gene: .
clone size: .
V gene: TRBV30
CDR3 protein: CAWSGGGRRGTGELFF
CDR3 DNA: TGTGCCTGGAGTGGAGGGGGTCGTCGGGGCACCGGGGAGCTGTTTTTT

J gene: TRBJ2-7
D gene: .
clone size: .
V gene: TRBV11-2
CDR3 protein: CASSSRDNPYEQYF
CDR3 DNA: TGTGCCAGCAGCTCCCGGGACAATCCCTACGAGCAGTACTTC

J gene: TRBJ1-1
D gene: .
clone size: .
V gene: TRBV18
CDR3 protein: CASSLMNTEAFF
CDR3 DNA: TGTGCCAGCTCACTTATGAACACTGAAGCTTTCTTT

J gene: TRBJ2-7
D gene: TRBD1
clone size: few
V gene: TRBV10-3
CDR3 protein: CAISEPGDRDYEQYF
CDR3 DNA: TGTGCCATCAGTGAGCCGGGGGACAGGGACTACGAGCAGTACTTC

J gene: TRBJ2-7
D gene: TRBD2
clone size: .
V gene: TRBV18
CDR3 protein: CASSRTSGGTTSYEQYF
CDR3 DNA: TGTGCCAGCTCACGGACTAGCGGGGGGACAACCTCCTACGAGCAGTACTTC

J gene: TRBJ2-6
D gene: .
clone size: .
V gene: TRBV3-1/TRBV3-2
CDR3 protein: CASSQGRGSGANVLTF
CDR3 DNA: TGTGCCAGCAGCCAAGGCCGGGGCTCTGGGGCCAACGTCCTGACTTTC

J gene: TRBJ2-3
D gene: .
clone size: .
V gene: TRBV29-1
CDR3 protein: CSVDGGDTQYF
CDR3 DNA: TGCAGCGTTGACGGGGGAGATACGCAGTATTTT

J gene: TRBJ1-3
D gene: TRBD1
clone size: .
V gene: TRBV19
CDR3 protein: CASSISGQFGNTIYF
CDR3 DNA: TGTGCCAGTAGTATCTCGGGACAGTTTGGAAACACCATATATTTT

J gene: TRBJ2-6
D gene: .
clone size: .
V gene: TRBV19
CDR3 protein: CASSIVAGANVLTF
CDR3 DNA: TGTGCCAGTAGTATCGTCGCCGGGGCCAACGTCCTGACTTTC

J gene: TRBJ1-1
D gene: TRBD1
clone size: .
V gene: TRBV27
CDR3 protein: CASSRTGVMNTEAFF
CDR3 DNA: TGTGCCAGCAGTAGGACAGGGGTGATGAACACTGAAGCTTTCTTT

J gene: TRBJ1-5
D gene: .
clone size: .
V gene: TRBV5-1
CDR3 protein: CASSLEGVGNQPQHF
CDR3 DNA: TGCGCCAGCAGCTTGGAGGGGGTGGGCAATCAGCCCCAGCATTTT